The 24 T cell receptor beta chains listed next were all sequenced from one sample in a study of blood T cells in healthy people across ages. The use of a sample-barcoded 5' primer and a J-beta primer mix characterized a second PCR of about 7 to 12 cycles. TCRdb reprocessed the 5' RACE reads with MiXCR, giving one entry per CDR3 protein. The repertoire consists of over a million distinct CDR3 sequences, with around 39% occurring once and the leading ten covering 7.9%. The specimen sequenced was blood. The receptors were gathered from a woman younger than 35 in good health.

The chain is built from TRBV28 and TRBJ2-5; D is ambiguous. The ends were cut back, 9 bases at V and 1 base at J, with 15 bases in the middle. The CDR3 extends over 14 amino acids. Looked up from germline, CDR1 is MDHEN and CDR2 is SYDVKM. The CDR3 loop is CASDGPQPQETQYF. The DNA for the CDR3 is TGTGCCAGTGACGGACCGCAACCCCAAGAGACCCAGTACTTC.

This chain links TRBV3-1 with TRBJ1-2; 8 nucleotides line up with TRBD1. CDR1 LGHDT and CDR2 YNNKEL come from the germline V gene (reference sequence). CDR3 size: 16 residues. The V segment lost 2 bases and the J segment 8 bases; nucleotides outside the gene matches: 13. The CDR3 sequence: CASSQRIVQGASGYTF. Written as DNA, the CDR3 is TGTGCCAGCAGCCAACGGATAGTTCAGGGGGCAAGCGGCTACACCTTC.

A few counts support this clonotype. This chain links TRBV29-1 with TRBJ1-4; the D gene is possibly TRBD1 (5 bases). Germline CDR1 and CDR2: SQVTM and ANQGSEA. Between the trimmed V and J ends, which lost 3 bases and 8 bases, there was a span of 13 bases. The CDR3 has 13 amino acids. This CDR3 reads CSVDAGGREKLFF. CDR3 nucleotides: TGCAGCGTTGATGCCGGGGGTCGGGAAAAACTGTTTTTT.

The chain recombines TRBV3-1 with TRBJ2-1, with 7 bases identical to TRBD2. Germline V lookup: CDR1 LGHDT, CDR2 YNNKEL (reference sequence). The CDR3 totals 14 residues. Trimming cost V 4 bases and J 9 bases; bases outside gene matches: 9. The DNA of the CDR3 is TGTGCCAGCAGCCCCCAGCGGGGAGATACTGAGCAGTTCTTC. It translates to CASSPQRGDTEQFF.

The sample holds one count of this clonotype. The V and J genes are TRBV7-2 and TRBJ2-5; TRBD2 matches 7 bases. V trimming: 1 base; J trimming: 11 bases; junction bases outside the gene matches: 10. CDR3 size: 14 residues. From germline, CDR1 is SGHTA and CDR2 FQGNSA. CDR3 sequence: CASSLVGGASEQYF. Here the CDR3 DNA reads TGTGCCAGCAGCTTAGTGGGAGGGGCCTCGGAGCAGTACTTC.

This chain joins TRBV20-1 and TRBJ2-4; either TRBD1 or TRBD2 may fit D (6 bases each). The CDR3 is made up of 17 amino acids. V was clipped by 1 base and J by 0 bases, with 16 bases between them. Germline V gives CDR1 DFQATT, CDR2 SNEGSKA (reference sequence). DNA of the CDR3: TGCAGTGCTAGAGTCGGGGGCGGACCCCTAGCCAAAAACATTCAGTACTTC. This sequence encodes CSARVGGGPLAKNIQYF.

J is TRBJ1-2 and V is TRBV19; 9 bases are shared with TRBD1. The junction had 12 bases not matched to a gene; V was cut back by 4 bases and J by 6 bases. The CDR3 has 16 residues. Germline CDR1 is LNHDA and CDR2 is SQIVND (reference sequence). This CDR3 reads CASSRSPSGQGDGYTF. CDR3 DNA: TGTGCCAGTAGTAGGTCACCTTCGGGACAGGGTGATGGCTACACCTTC.

The V call is TRBV6-1, the J call TRBJ2-4, with D possibly TRBD2 on 5 matching bases. The V end lost 2 bases, the J end lost 0 bases, and 8 bases lay between the germline ends. Germline CDR1 reads MNHNS; CDR2 reads SASEGT. The CDR3 covers 15 residues. The CDR3 sequence is CASSEPGLAKNIQYF. DNA for the CDR3: TGTGCCAGCAGTGAACCGGGATTAGCCAAAAACATTCAGTACTTC.

The chain links TRBV4-1 to TRBJ2-7, with 12 bases aligning to TRBD2. Germline V gives CDR1 MGHRA, CDR2 YSYEKL. The CDR3 totals 17 residues. With 3 bases clipped from V and 5 bases from J, the junction kept 11 bases outside the gene matches. CDR3 DNA: TGCGCCAGCAGCCACCAACTAGCGGGGGGACCTCTAAACGAGCAGTACTTC. Translation gives CASSHQLAGGPLNEQYF.

As for this clonotype: With a much larger clone just one base away, this may be a read error. J is TRBJ2-6 and V is TRBV27; D gene unclear. Germline CDR1 is MNHEY and CDR2 is SMNVEV (reference sequence). The CDR3 is 14 residues long. The ends were cut back, 6 bases at V and 2 bases at J, with 8 bases in the middle. The CDR3 bases are TGTGCCAGCAGCGAGAACCCTGGGGCCAACGTCCTGACTTTC. Translation gives CASSENPGANVLTF.

V is TRBV28 and J is TRBJ1-1, with D maybe TRBD1 (6 bases). Germline CDR1 and CDR2: MDHEN and SYDVKM. The CDR3 runs to 15 residues. V was trimmed by 3 bases and J by 5 bases, leaving 16 bases between them. CDR3 amino acids: CASSFTRGGWTEAFF. In DNA, the CDR3 is TGTGCCAGCAGTTTCACGAGGGGGGGTTGGACTGAAGCTTTCTTT.

This clonotype was detected ten times or more. The chain links TRBV29-1 to TRBJ2-7, with 9 bases fitting TRBD1. This CDR3 comprises 14 residues. The V and J ends lost 4 bases and 2 bases, in that order; junction bases with no gene match: 6. Germline loops: CDR1 SQVTM, CDR2 ANQGSEA. CDR3 amino acids: CSVAETGGAYEQYF. The CDR3 bases are TGCAGCGTTGCCGAGACAGGGGGAGCCTACGAGCAGTACTTC.

V gene TRBV25-1 combines with J gene TRBJ2-1; 12 positions agree with TRBD2. The CDR3 sequence is 18 residues long. With V trimmed by 4 bases and J by 9 bases, 16 bases remained unmatched. Germline-derived CDR1 and CDR2 are MGHDK and SYGVNS. CDR3 region: CASSGLAGGPHYSGEQFF. CDR3 bases: TGTGCCAGCAGTGGTCTAGCGGGAGGGCCTCATTATTCTGGTGAGCAGTTCTTC.

This sequence joins TRBV11-2 and TRBJ2-1, with TRBD2 as a possible D gene (6 bases). Trimming shortened V by 4 bases and J by 2 bases, and 21 bases separated the two germline ends. The CDR3 covers 18 residues. Germline CDR1 SGHAT, CDR2 FQNNGV. As DNA, the CDR3 is TGTGCCAGCAGCTCAGGCGGTTGGCTAGCGACACCCTACAATGAGCAGTTCTTC. Its protein is CASSSGGWLATPYNEQFF.

As for this clonotype: Sequence at one end of the junction differs from germline and may be a read error. J is TRBJ2-6 and V is TRBV5-6; 7 positions match TRBD1. This CDR3 has 18 amino acids. Germline CDR1 and CDR2: SGHDT and YYEEEE. CDR3: CANSLAGDSPSGANVLTF. The CDR3 nucleotides read TGTGCCAACAGCTTGGCTGGGGACAGCCCCTCTGGGGCCAACGTCCTGACTTTC.

The V gene is TRBV6-7, the J gene TRBJ2-6, with a tentative D call TRBD1 (5 bases). TRBV6-7 is placed among ORFs of uncertain function. V was trimmed by 5 bases and J by 1 base, leaving 12 bases between them. The CDR3 runs 16 residues. CDR3 in amino acids: CASSTIQGSGANVLTF. CDR3 DNA sequence: TGTGCCAGCAGTACTATCCAGGGATCTGGGGCCAACGTCCTGACTTTC.

This clonotype has just a few counts. The chain uses TRBV10-3 and TRBJ1-5; possible D gene TRBD1, 6 bases. The ends were cut back, 2 bases at V and 5 bases at J, with 13 bases in the middle. The germline V gene encodes CDR1 ENHRY and CDR2 SYGVKD. This CDR3 is 15 amino acids long. The DNA of the CDR3 is TGTGCCATCAGTGAGGCGGGGGGGGCAGATCAGCCCCAGCATTTT. Its translation: CAISEAGGADQPQHF.

The rearrangement links TRBV20-1 to TRBJ2-1; D not resolved. From germline, CDR1 is DFQATT and CDR2 SNEGSKA (reference sequence). The CDR3 contains 12 residues. Between the trimmed V and J ends, which lost 1 base and 3 bases, there was a span of 4 bases. The CDR3 nucleotides read TGCAGTGCTAGAGCCGACTACAATGAGCAGTTCTTC. Translation: CSARADYNEQFF.

This clonotype was seen a single time. The chain combines TRBV20-1 with TRBJ2-7, with 10 bases matching TRBD1. The germline V gene has CDR1 DFQATT and CDR2 SNEGSKA (reference sequence). The CDR3 contains 15 residues. Unmatched junction bases numbered 8, after V lost 4 bases and J lost 2 bases. The CDR3 sequence: CSATPAGTGAYEQYF. CDR3 nucleotide sequence: TGCAGTGCTACCCCCGCGGGGACAGGGGCCTACGAGCAGTACTTC.

The CDR3 loop is CAWRSPVTYEQYF. CDR3 DNA sequence: TGTGCCTGGCGAAGCCCGGTTACCTACGAGCAGTACTTC. The V call is TRBV30, the J call TRBJ2-7; no clear D. The CDR3 sequence is 13 residues long. Germline lookup yields CDR1 GTSNPN and CDR2 SVGIG (reference sequence). Trimming removed 5 bases from V and 2 bases from J, with 13 bases in between.

This clonotype occurred once. V and J are TRBV5-1 and TRBJ2-1; 8 bases align to TRBD2. The CDR3 sequence is 15 residues long. J lost 9 bases, V lost 4 bases, and 12 bases had no gene match. CDR1 SGHRS and CDR2 YFSETQ come from the germline V gene. The CDR3 nucleotides read TGCGCCAGCAGCCACCGGACTAGCTTCTGGGGTGAGCAGTTCTTC. It translates to CASSHRTSFWGEQFF.

This clonotype has only a few counts. The gene calls are TRBV6-1 and TRBJ2-4; tentatively, D is TRBD2 (6 bases). CDR1 is MNHNS and CDR2 is SASEGT in the germline V gene. V was shortened by 5 bases and J by 0 bases, with 14 bases between the two germline ends. The CDR3 extends over 16 amino acids. The CDR3, as DNA: TGTGCCAGCAGTACTAACCGGGACTTAGCCAAAAACATTCAGTACTTC. Its translation is CASSTNRDLAKNIQYF.

In this sample, this clonotype turned up a few times. Mismatch with germline at one junction end may stem from a read error. The chain links TRBV2 to TRBJ2-1; no reliable D call. Germline V lookup: CDR1 SNHLY, CDR2 FYNNEI. The length of the CDR3 is 13 residues. The CDR3 spells CATSFGSYNEQFF. The CDR3 nucleotides are TGTGCCACCAGTTTCGGATCCTACAATGAGCAGTTCTTC.

This clonotype was found a few times. The chain carries TRBV11-1 and TRBJ2-5; 9 bases are a match to TRBD1. Germline trimming cut 5 bases from V and 4 bases from J; bases unmatched to any gene: 5. Germline V gene data show CDR1 as SGHAT and CDR2 as FQDESV (reference sequence). The CDR3 extends over 14 amino acids. Written as DNA, the CDR3 is TGTGCCAGCAGCGACTCGACAGGGGGAGAGACCCAGTACTTC. Residues: CASSDSTGGETQYF.